This T cell receptor beta chain was sequenced for a study of beta chain features in type 1 diabetes. Regarding this clone: Antigen specificity is unknown.

Expressed TCRB transcripts were sequenced after all isolated RNA was converted to cDNA. TCRdb keeps only in-frame clones here, not all; method: immunoSEQ multiplex PCR. The sample shows under 400,000 clones, around 12% of them seen only once. The CDR3 is 15 residues long. Germline CDR1 and CDR2: SGDLS and YYNGEE. Trimming took 0 bases from V and 5 from J; bases not matched to a gene: 4. Whole-study results and caveats: Across all four CD4+ subsets, people with type 1 diabetes showed modestly shorter TCRB CDR3s.

This sequence joins TRBV9 and TRBJ2-2, with 7 bases that match TRBD1. This receptor was taken from a woman younger than 35 with type 1 diabetes. Material for sequencing was naive CD4+ T cells from blood. For the CDR3, the DNA is TGTGCCAGCAGCGTAGGGGCAGGGGGAACCGGGGAGCTGTTTTTT. Its protein product is CASSVGAGGTGELFF.